These 4 T cell receptor beta chains were all obtained from the same sample, sequenced in a study of blood T cell repertoires in COVID-19. This table comes from immunoSEQ multiplex PCR, and its TCRdb copy is limited to in-frame clones, with some not included. Found here are tens of thousands of clones, 85% of them singletons; the top ten hold approximately 5%. Sequenced: peripheral blood. The receptor set was obtained from a man aged 50 or older with active COVID-19.

The rearrangement joins TRBV19 to TRBJ1-6; TRBD1 matches 7 bases. Germline CDR1 reads LNHDA; CDR2 reads SQIVND (reference sequence). V gave up 7 bases and J gave up 7 bases; unmatched junction bases: 7. The CDR3 spans 14 residues. The CDR3 nucleotides read TGTGCCAGTACCATAACAGGGGTGAATTCACCCCTCCACTTT. Translation gives CASTITGVNSPLHF.

The rearrangement joins TRBV30 to TRBJ1-3, with TRBD1 as a possible D gene (6 bases). Germline assignment: CDR1 GTSNPN and CDR2 SVGIG (reference sequence). The CDR3 runs 13 residues. The V end lost 5 bases, the J end lost 0 bases, and 8 bases lay between the germline ends. The CDR3 here is CAWGGFSGNTIYF. CDR3 coding DNA: TGTGCCTGGGGGGGCTTCTCTGGAAACACCATATATTTT.

This chain connects TRBV5-1 to TRBJ2-5; TRBD2 is a possible D gene (6 bases). The CDR3 sequence is 16 residues long. The germline V and J ends were trimmed by 0 bases and 1 base, with 13 bases remaining between them. Germline assignment: CDR1 SGHRS and CDR2 YFSETQ. CDR3 bases: TGCGCCAGCAGCTTGGATGCGAGCGGGTTCCAAGAGACCCAGTACTTC. Its protein product is CASSLDASGFQETQYF. Full variable domain (remainder filled in from reference TRBV5-1 and TRBJ2-5): KAGVTQTPRYLIKTRGQQVTLSCSPISGHRSVSWYQQTPGQGLQFLFEYFSETQRNKGNFPGRFSGRQFSNSRSEMNVSTLELGDSALYLCASSLDASGFQETQYFGPGTRLLVL.

The chain carries TRBV5-1 and TRBJ2-1; 13 bases line up with TRBD2. This CDR3 contains 19 residues. Germline CDR1 is SGHRS and CDR2 is YFSETQ. V dropped 4 bases and J dropped 0; count of bases not matched to a gene: 10. The CDR3 region has the DNA TGCGCCAGCAGCCCCGGACTAGCGGGGGCCCCTAGCTCCTACAATGAGCAGTTCTTC. Protein: CASSPGLAGAPSSYNEQFF.